These T cell receptor beta chains were read from a single sample in a study of blood T cell repertoires in COVID-19. This table comes from immunoSEQ multiplex PCR, and its TCRdb copy is limited to in-frame clones, with some not included. The sample holds approximately 200,000 clones; roughly nine tenths are singletons and the top ten take approximately 1.1%. Material for sequencing was peripheral blood. The receptors were gathered from a man in his thirties or forties with acute or convalescent COVID-19. Both conserved end residues are part of each CDR3. Each record gives: CDR3 length, J gene, V gene, D gene, clone size, CDR3 protein, CDR3 DNA. A D gene is named only where the DNA matches it firmly. Not all rows give a size; the values are once, few, many and, for expanded clones, a class.

14	TRBJ2-7	TRBV5-1	TRBD1	-	CASSLDGQVYEQYF	TGCGCCAGCAGCTTGGATGGACAGGTCTACGAGCAGTACTTC
13	TRBJ1-1	TRBV6-5	TRBD1	-	CASRTGAGTEAFF	TGTGCCAGCAGGACAGGGGCGGGCACTGAAGCTTTCTTT
13	TRBJ1-1	TRBV11-2	-	-	CVSSLGNSPEAFF	TGTGTCAGCAGCTTAGGGAACAGCCCTGAAGCTTTCTTT
15	TRBJ2-7	TRBV6-2/TRBV6-3	-	once	CASSPPGTSRYEQYF	TGTGCCAGCAGCCCTCCTGGAACTTCGCGGTACGAGCAGTACTTC
16	TRBJ2-2	TRBV19	TRBD1	-	CASWGQGHLGTGELFF	TGTGCCAGTTGGGGACAGGGGCATCTCGGCACCGGGGAGCTGTTTTTT
15	TRBJ2-1	TRBV30	TRBD2	few	CAWGPGGRGYNEQFF	TGTGCCTGGGGGCCGGGGGGGCGAGGGTACAATGAGCAGTTCTTC
14	TRBJ1-4	TRBV28	-	few	CASSRTDGPEKLFF	TGTGCCAGCAGTCGGACAGACGGACCCGAAAAACTGTTTTTT
12	TRBJ2-7	TRBV5-6	TRBD1	-	CASSVTGGNQYF	TGTGCCAGCAGCGTTACAGGGGGAAATCAGTACTTC
13	TRBJ2-3	TRBV30	TRBD2	-	CAWSVLGGGMQYF	TGTGCCTGGAGTGTACTTGGCGGGGGGATGCAGTATTTT
17	TRBJ2-3	TRBV6-2/TRBV6-3	TRBD2	-	CASSYPTSGGRTDTQYF	TGTGCCAGCAGTTACCCGACTAGCGGGGGGCGCACAGATACGCAGTATTTT
17	TRBJ2-1	TRBV27	TRBD2	-	CASSLSFAGGSYNEQFF	TGTGCCAGCAGTTTAAGTTTTGCGGGGGGTTCCTACAATGAGCAGTTCTTC
15	TRBJ2-1	TRBV6-1	TRBD2	-	CASSEGGRAYNEQFF	TGTGCCAGCAGTGAAGGAGGGAGGGCCTACAATGAGCAGTTCTTC
13	TRBJ1-1	TRBV29-1	TRBD1	-	CSGYRGADTEAFF	TGCAGCGGTTACAGGGGTGCCGACACTGAAGCTTTCTTT
15	TRBJ2-6	TRBV5-1	TRBD1	-	CASSRTGDGANVLTF	TGCGCCAGCAGCAGGACAGGGGATGGGGCCAACGTCCTGACTTTC
14	TRBJ2-7	TRBV25-1	TRBD1	-	CASSADRAPYEQYF	TGTGCCAGCAGTGCAGACAGGGCCCCTTACGAGCAGTACTTC
15	TRBJ2-7	TRBV6-5	TRBD1	-	CASSYSGTGVLEQYF	TGTGCCAGCAGTTACTCCGGGACAGGGGTGCTCGAGCAGTACTTC
15	TRBJ1-2	TRBV13	TRBD1	-	CASSLGRTGGRGYTF	TGTGCCAGCAGCTTAGGCCGGACAGGGGGCAGGGGCTACACCTTC
13	TRBJ1-1	TRBV28	-	-	CAAEGVLNTEAFF	TGTGCCGCCGAAGGGGTCCTGAACACTGAAGCTTTCTTT
15	TRBJ1-3	TRBV9	-	-	CASSVDGVSGNTIYF	TGTGCCAGCAGCGTAGACGGGGTCTCTGGAAACACCATATATTTT
15	TRBJ1-1	TRBV2	-	-	CASTRAGQRNTEAFF	TGTGCCAGCACGCGGGCGGGCCAGAGGAACACTGAAGCTTTCTTT
10	TRBJ1-1	TRBV30	-	-	CAWGGREAFF	TGTGCCTGGGGGGGGCGGGAAGCTTTCTTT
14	TRBJ1-4	TRBV19	-	-	CASSGARTNEKLFF	TGTGCCAGTAGTGGAGCGCGGACTAATGAAAAACTGTTTTTT
14	TRBJ2-1	TRBV18	TRBD1	-	CASTLTGGNNEQFF	TGTGCCAGCACCCTCACAGGGGGGAACAATGAGCAGTTCTTC
16	TRBJ1-1	TRBV18	-	-	CASSPPIRGTHTEAFF	TGTGCCAGCTCACCTCCAATTCGGGGGACCCACACTGAAGCTTTCTTT
14	TRBJ2-3	TRBV6-4	-	-	CASRPGADTDTQYF	TGTGCCAGCAGACCCGGAGCGGACACAGATACGCAGTATTTT
12	TRBJ1-1	TRBV7-2	-	-	CASSWTDTRAFF	TGTGCCAGCAGCTGGACGGACACCAGAGCTTTCTTT
14	TRBJ2-7	TRBV27	TRBD1	-	CASNPGTGYHEQYF	TGTGCCAGCAATCCCGGGACAGGGTACCACGAGCAGTACTTC
16	TRBJ1-5	TRBV2	-	-	CASRPGASFSNQPQHF	TGTGCCAGCAGACCAGGGGCTAGCTTTAGCAATCAGCCCCAGCATTTT
16	TRBJ1-6	TRBV2	-	-	CASTDVLRDYNSPLHF	TGTGCCAGCACCGACGTACTCCGGGACTATAATTCACCCCTCCACTTT
19	TRBJ1-5	TRBV7-9	TRBD1	-	CASSPGQGALRPPNQPQHF	TGTGCCAGCAGCCCCGGACAGGGGGCACTAAGACCACCTAATCAGCCCCAGCATTTT
17	TRBJ2-5	TRBV28	TRBD2	-	CASSLAVAGGTQETQYF	TGTGCCAGCAGTTTAGCTGTAGCGGGAGGCACCCAAGAGACCCAGTACTTC
14	TRBJ1-6	TRBV19	-	-	CASSINRVLAPLHF	TGTGCCAGTAGTATTAACAGGGTTTTGGCACCCCTCCACTTT
13	TRBJ1-1	TRBV7-8	-	-	CASSLGPAVEAFF	TGTGCCAGCAGCTTAGGTCCGGCGGTGGAAGCTTTCTTT
12	TRBJ2-1	TRBV2	-	-	CASSGEGGQQFF	TGTGCCAGCAGTGGGGAAGGGGGACAGCAGTTCTTC
12	TRBJ2-1	TRBV5-1	-	-	CASSVTYNEQFF	TGCGCCAGCAGCGTAACCTACAATGAGCAGTTCTTC
15	TRBJ1-5	TRBV19	-	-	CASSRVSISNQPQHF	TGTGCCAGTAGTCGGGTCTCCATTAGCAATCAGCCCCAGCATTTT
13	TRBJ2-7	TRBV6-5	-	-	CASSLTVTYEQYF	TGTGCCAGCAGTTTGACAGTGACCTACGAGCAGTACTTC
14	TRBJ2-7	TRBV7-9	-	once	CASSSGHPSYEQYF	TGTGCCAGCAGCTCAGGACACCCCTCCTACGAGCAGTACTTC
16	TRBJ1-6	TRBV9	-	-	CASSEKDGGLYSPLHF	TGTGCCAGCAGCGAGAAGGACGGAGGATTGTATTCACCCCTCCACTTT
15	TRBJ2-7	TRBV15	TRBD2	-	CATSAGGGTVYEQYF	TGTGCCACCAGCGCGGGGGGAGGGACGGTCTACGAGCAGTACTTC
18	TRBJ2-2	TRBV28	TRBD2	-	CASSSPRSGRTYTGELFF	TGTGCCAGCAGTTCCCCGAGGAGCGGGAGGACCTACACCGGGGAGCTGTTTTTT
11	TRBJ2-3	TRBV24-1	-	-	CATVVGDTQYF	TGTGCCACCGTAGTCGGAGATACGCAGTATTTT
17	TRBJ1-3	TRBV5-8	-	-	CASSTEWMPGSGNTIYF	TGTGCCAGCAGCACTGAATGGATGCCGGGCTCTGGAAACACCATATATTTT
11	TRBJ1-1	TRBV30	-	-	CAWSREPEAFF	TGTGCCTGGAGTAGGGAGCCTGAAGCTTTCTTT
14	TRBJ1-2	TRBV6-5	TRBD1	-	CATSPRQGAGGYTF	TGTGCCACCTCTCCCCGGCAGGGGGCCGGAGGCTACACCTTC
17	TRBJ1-2	TRBV4-2	TRBD1	once	CASSQSTTGASSSYYTF	TGTGCCAGCAGCCAAAGCACAACAGGGGCCAGCTCTTCCTACTACACCTTC
15	TRBJ1-4	TRBV25-1	TRBD1	-	CASSPQTGVNEKLFF	TGTGCCAGCAGTCCCCAGACAGGGGTTAATGAAAAACTGTTTTTT
17	TRBJ2-1	TRBV28	-	-	CASSPAPVAASYNEQFF	TGTGCCAGCAGTCCCGCCCCGGTAGCGGCTTCCTACAATGAGCAGTTCTTC
19	TRBJ2-7	TRBV5-8	TRBD2	-	CASSTLVGGTSGSESEQYF	TGTGCCAGCAGCACACTCGTCGGGGGGACTAGCGGGAGCGAGTCCGAGCAGTACTTC
14	TRBJ2-4	TRBV7-9	-	-	CASSPPLGGNIQYF	TGTGCCAGCAGCCCCCCCCTCGGGGGAAACATTCAGTACTTC
16	TRBJ1-3	TRBV6-1	TRBD1	-	CASSVTPRGTGNTIYF	TGTGCCAGCAGTGTTACCCCCAGGGGGACTGGAAACACCATATATTTT
15	TRBJ1-1	TRBV27	-	-	CASSLRGDWDTEAFF	TGTGCCAGCAGTTTGCGGGGGGATTGGGACACTGAAGCTTTCTTT
14	TRBJ1-1	TRBV19	-	-	CASSPDRRNTEAFF	TGTGCCAGTAGTCCTGACAGACGGAACACTGAAGCTTTCTTT
13	TRBJ1-1	TRBV19	-	-	CASSMVGGAEAFF	TGTGCCAGTAGTATGGTGGGAGGCGCTGAAGCTTTCTTT
14	TRBJ1-6	TRBV4-1	TRBD1	-	CASSRGDRDSPLHF	TGCGCCAGCAGCCGTGGGGACAGAGATTCACCCCTCCACTTT
14	TRBJ2-2	TRBV27	-	-	CASSIGLNTGELFF	TGTGCCAGCAGTATCGGACTCAACACCGGGGAGCTGTTTTTT
15	TRBJ1-3	TRBV5-1	-	-	CASSLGRASGNTIYF	TGCGCCAGCAGCTTGGGCAGGGCCTCTGGAAACACCATATATTTT